One and the same sample provided the 8 T cell receptor beta chains below, sequenced in a study of shared clonotypes between healthy human individuals. This table comes from immunoSEQ multiplex PCR, and its TCRdb copy is limited to in-frame clones, with some not included. The top ten clones hold 15% to 20% of a sample with 300,000 to 400,000 clones, around 86% of them seen once. The sample was memory CD8+ T cells sorted from blood. Subset meaning: CD45RO+ cells pooled with CCR7-negative TemRA cells. The receptor source for this set is a man aged 18 to 30 in good health.

The V call is TRBV13, the J call TRBJ2-7, with 11 bases matching TRBD2. Per germline, CDR1 PRHDT and CDR2 FYEKMQ (reference sequence). Trimming at V came to 5 bases and at J to 3 bases, leaving 6 bases not matched to a gene. This CDR3 region has 15 residues. The CDR3 coding sequence is TGTGCCAGCAGCACAAGACTAGCGGGAATCTACGAGCAGTACTTC. It is translated as CASSTRLAGIYEQYF.

This clone has a single count. The J gene is TRBJ2-2, the V gene TRBV9, with D perhaps TRBD2 (5 bases). The germline gives CDR1 SGDLS, CDR2 YYNGEE. The V end lost 3 bases, the J end lost 6 bases, and 9 bases lay between the germline ends. The CDR3 has 13 residues. The DNA for the CDR3 is TGTGCCAGCAGCGAGAGGGTGTCCGGGGAGCTGTTTTTT. Protein product: CASSERVSGELFF.

The rearrangement links TRBV29-1 to TRBJ2-1, with 13 bases fitting TRBD2. The CDR3 runs 12 residues. V lost 7 bases, J lost 13 bases, and 7 bases stayed unmatched. CDR1 and CDR2 (germline): SQVTM, ANQGSEA. CDR3 protein: CSAGLAGDFQFF. In DNA form, the CDR3 reads TGCAGCGCCGGACTAGCGGGAGATTTTCAGTTCTTC.

V is TRBV7-2 and J is TRBJ2-7, with D possibly TRBD2 on 5 matching bases. Germline-derived CDR1 and CDR2 are SGHTA and FQGNSA. The CDR3 contains 15 residues. Between the trimmed V and J ends, which lost 4 bases and 4 bases, there was a span of 17 bases. The DNA of the CDR3 is TGTGCCAGCAGCTACCTTAGTTGGAGGCCATACGAGCAGTACTTC. Its translation: CASSYLSWRPYEQYF.

This clone is a singleton in its sample. The chain has TRBV27 and TRBJ1-6, with a tentative D call TRBD1 (5 bases). Deletions cut 3 bases from V and 9 bases from J, with 21 bases between. There are 17 residues in the CDR3. Germline loops: CDR1 MNHEY, CDR2 SMNVEV (reference sequence). CDR3: CASSFAPPPAGLSPLHF. The DNA for the CDR3 is TGTGCCAGCAGTTTTGCCCCCCCGCCCGCGGGGCTTTCACCCCTCCACTTT.

The chain joins TRBV7-6 to TRBJ2-7; 9 bases map to TRBD1. The germline gives CDR1 SGHVS, CDR2 FNYEAQ. This CDR3 is 16 amino acids long. The V and J ends lost 1 base and 0 bases, in that order; junction bases with no gene match: 4. Here the CDR3 DNA reads TGTGCCAGCAGCTTAGTACAGGGGGCGGGCTCCTACGAGCAGTACTTC. Protein sequence: CASSLVQGAGSYEQYF.

V usage is TRBV11-2 and J usage is TRBJ2-1; D uncertain. Trimming cost V 10 bases and J 12 bases, with 10 bases left between them. Per the germline V gene, CDR1 is SGHAT and CDR2 is FQNNGV. This CDR3 region has 9 residues. In DNA, the CDR3 is TGTGCCAACTACCCGGGGCAGTTCTTC. Protein: CANYPGQFF.

The chain couples TRBV11-2 to TRBJ1-5; the D is unclear. CDR1 is SGHAT, CDR2 FQNNGV, per germline. The V and J ends lost 4 bases and 4 bases respectively, with 11 bases between them. The CDR3 has 14 residues. The CDR3 loop is CASSSCAGNQPQHF. In DNA form, the CDR3 reads TGTGCCAGCAGCTCCTGCGCGGGGAATCAGCCCCAGCATTTT.